One and the same sample provided the 16 T cell receptor beta chains below, sequenced in a study of monozygotic twins with inflammatory bowel disease. Reanalyzing the 5' RACE reads, TCRdb keeps one entry per CDR3 protein, without DNA. The table gives nearly 450,000 distinct CDR3 sequences; the top ten clones make up about 2.4% of it. Sequencing was performed on blood. The receptor source for this set is a human donor with ulcerative colitis or Crohn's disease, or a healthy co-twin of an affected twin (not recorded which).

This chain links TRBV7-6 with TRBJ1-1. CDR1 is SGHVS, CDR2 FNYEAQ, per germline. The CDR3 runs 12 residues. CDR3: CASSLGGNEAFF.

V gene TRBV18 combines with J gene TRBJ2-3. CDR3 length equals 14 residues. Germline assignment: CDR1 KGHSH and CDR2 LQKENI. The CDR3 sequence: CASSPNTGGDTQYF.

The V gene is TRBV5-1, the J gene TRBJ1-1; without DNA, the TCRdb call of TRBD1 cannot be checked. The CDR3 has 16 amino acids. The germline V gene has CDR1 SGHRS and CDR2 YFSETQ. CDR3 sequence: CASSTSWGGKNTEAFF. The whole variable domain, filled in from reference TRBV5-1 and TRBJ1-1, reads KAGVTQTPRYLIKTRGQQVTLSCSPISGHRSVSWYQQTPGQGLQFLFEYFSETQRNKGNFPGRFSGRQFSNSRSEMNVSTLELGDSALYLCASSTSWGGKNTEAFFGQGTRLTVV.

The rearrangement links TRBV24-1 to TRBJ2-1; the D call from TCRdb, TRBD2, cannot be confirmed without DNA. The germline V gene encodes CDR1 KGHDR and CDR2 SFDVKD. The CDR3 consists of 17 residues. CDR3 loop: CATSGATSGRLYNEQFF.

This chain links TRBV7-2 with TRBJ2-3; TCRdb outputs TRBD2, but without DNA this stays unchecked. The CDR3 is made up of 16 amino acids. Germline loops: CDR1 SGHTA, CDR2 FQGNSA. Here the CDR3 reads CASSLSPGLSTDTQYF.

This sequence joins TRBV7-2 and TRBJ1-4; absent DNA, TCRdb's TRBD1 call cannot be checked. This CDR3 is 15 amino acids long. The germline V gene has CDR1 SGHTA and CDR2 FQGNSA. The CDR3 sequence is CASSFQSSGDEKLFF. Drawing the rest from reference TRBV7-2 and TRBJ1-4, the complete variable domain is GAGVSQSPSNKVTEKGKDVELRCDPISGHTALYWYRQSLGQGLEFLIYFQGNSAPDKSGLPSDRFSAERTGGSVSTLTIQRTQQEDSAVYLCASSFQSSGDEKLFFGSGTQLSVL.

The V and J genes are TRBV7-6 and TRBJ2-7; the D gene TCRdb calls, TRBD1, cannot be checked with no DNA. Germline CDR1 is SGHVS and CDR2 is FNYEAQ. This CDR3 is built from 14 residues. CDR3 in amino acids: CASSLRSVGNEQYF.

The chain links TRBV4-3 to TRBJ2-7; TCRdb designates TRBD1, a call that cannot be tested without DNA. Germline V gives CDR1 LGHNA, CDR2 YSLEER. This CDR3 has 15 residues. CDR3: CASSQDIRGVGEQYF.

V gene TRBV7-3 combines with J gene TRBJ2-7; lacking DNA, the TRBD1 call made by TCRdb goes unchecked. Germline CDR1 SGHTA, CDR2 FQGTGA. The CDR3 is 14 residues long. The CDR3 is CASSLMAGAYEQYF.

This chain uses TRBV12-3 or TRBV12-4 with TRBJ2-7; the D gene TCRdb calls, TRBD1, cannot be checked with no DNA. The CDR3 spans 14 residues. CDR3 protein: CASRRSRIDYEQYF.

The chain carries TRBV12-3 or TRBV12-4 and TRBJ2-2; TCRdb's D call of TRBD1 is untestable without DNA. The CDR3 extends over 15 amino acids. CDR3 amino acids: CASSFQPPNTGELFF.

This chain uses TRBV29-1 with TRBJ1-1. CDR1 is SQVTM and CDR2 is ANQGSEA in the germline V gene. The length of the CDR3 is 13 residues. CDR3: CSGSGQANTEAFF.

This sequence joins TRBV7-2 and TRBJ2-5; TCRdb's assignment of TRBD2 cannot be checked, as there is no DNA. The CDR3 consists of 18 residues. Germline CDR1 is SGHTA and CDR2 is FQGNSA. CDR3 sequence reads: CASSLALITSGGSVTQYF.

The chain is built from TRBV20-1 and TRBJ2-1; the D call of TRBD1 rests on TCRdb alone, since no DNA is present to check it. Germline values: CDR1 DFQATT, CDR2 SNEGSKA (reference sequence). There are 14 residues in the CDR3. CDR3 loop: CSARSWDRGNEQFF.

This chain joins TRBV15 and TRBJ2-5; TCRdb proposes TRBD2, but this gene call is untestable without DNA. From germline, CDR1 is LNHNV and CDR2 YYDKDF (reference sequence). The CDR3 length is 17 residues. CDR3 protein: CATSRDPGLAERETQYF.

This chain links TRBV9 with TRBJ2-3; the TRBD1 assignment by TCRdb is unverifiable without DNA. The V gene's germline CDR1 is SGDLS and CDR2 YYNGEE. The CDR3 runs to 14 residues. The CDR3 protein is CASSFSGAPDTQYF.